A single T cell receptor beta chain is shown here with its context. Its antigen is unknown. Germline CDR1 KGHSH, CDR2 LQKENI. The length of the CDR3 is 16 residues. The ends lost 2 bases at V and 5 bases at J; junction bases unmatched: 6. This specimen comes from a study of T cell responses to AZD1222 COVID-19 vaccine. General study results and limits: AZD1222 recipients seropositive at baseline numbered only five to seven.

Profiled with immunoSEQ multiplex PCR; TCRdb holds only in-frame clones, not every one. The table shows about 97,000 clones, with about 89% occurring only once. Sample: peripheral blood, taken on day 0 of AZD1222 vaccination. This TCR came from an adult in good health. This chain links TRBV18 with TRBJ1-1; TRBD1 matches at 12 bases. The CDR3 here is CASSPSGTGGRTEAFF. CDR3 nucleotide sequence: TGTGCCAGCTCACCATCTGGGACAGGGGGCCGGACTGAAGCTTTCTTT. Based on the CDR3 plus reference TRBV18 and TRBJ1-1, the full variable domain is NAGVMQNPRHLVRRRGQEARLRCSPMKGHSHVYWYRQLPEEGLKFMVYLQKENIIDESGMPKERFSAEFPKEGPSILRIQQVVRGDSAAYFCASSPSGTGGRTEAFFGQGTRLTVV.